Below, 31 T cell receptor beta chains from the same sample are listed, as sequenced in a study of cytomegalovirus exposure and HLA in healthy donors. The PCR ran on 60 Vbeta and 13 Jbeta primers. Libraries were prepared by immunoSEQ multiplex PCR; TCRdb keeps only in-frame clonotypes and omits some of them. This sample carries about 140,000 clones, 75% to 85% of them seen once, and the ten largest clones take about 2.2%. The sequenced material came from PBMCs. The origin of the receptors is a woman aged 18-30 years in good health and CMV-seropositive.

The chain couples TRBV5-1 to TRBJ2-2; D may be TRBD2 (6 bases). V was trimmed by 2 bases and J by 4 bases, leaving 15 bases between them. The CDR3 is made up of 16 amino acids. Per the germline V gene, CDR1 is SGHRS and CDR2 is YFSETQ. The CDR3 loop is CASSFPAGIGTGELFF. In DNA, the CDR3 is TGCGCCAGCAGCTTCCCCGCGGGGATTGGCACCGGGGAGCTGTTTTTT. The whole variable domain, remainder taken from reference TRBV5-1 and TRBJ2-2, is KAGVTQTPRYLIKTRGQQVTLSCSPISGHRSVSWYQQTPGQGLQFLFEYFSETQRNKGNFPGRFSGRQFSNSRSEMNVSTLELGDSALYLCASSFPAGIGTGELFFGEGSRLTVL.

The chain links TRBV6-6 to TRBJ2-3, with 9 bases fitting TRBD1. V was clipped by 5 bases and J by 4 bases; unmatched bases: 4. The V gene's germline CDR1 is MNHNY and CDR2 SVGAGI (reference sequence). CDR3 length equals 14 residues. The CDR3 region has the DNA TGTGCCAGCAGTCAGACAGGGGGTGCAGATACGCAGTATTTT. This encodes CASSQTGGADTQYF.

This rearrangement joins TRBV6-1 to TRBJ2-7; 10 bases agree with TRBD1. The CDR3 is made up of 13 amino acids. The V gene end was trimmed by 7 bases and the J gene end by 3 bases; junction bases not matched to a gene: 3. Germline lookup yields CDR1 MNHNS and CDR2 SASEGT. CDR3 nucleotide sequence: TGTGCCAGCATGAGGACAGGGGGCTACGAGCAGTACTTC. Translating it yields CASMRTGGYEQYF.

The CDR3 here is CASSLRGTGLGETQYF. CDR3 coding DNA: TGTGCCAGCAGCTTAAGGGGGACAGGGCTAGGGGAGACCCAGTACTTC. The chain has TRBV7-8 and TRBJ2-5; 9 bases line up with TRBD1. The CDR3 has 16 amino acids. The trim removed 2 bases at V and 5 bases at J, leaving 9 bases unmatched. The germline V gene encodes CDR1 SGHVS and CDR2 FQNEAQ.

The chain recombines TRBV7-9 with TRBJ1-4; possible D gene TRBD1, 6 bases. The CDR3 loop spans 14 amino acids. Trimming removed 1 base at V and 7 bases at J, with 10 bases between. Germline-derived CDR1 and CDR2 are SEHNR and FQNEAQ (reference sequence). CDR3 residues: CASSLDIRGEKLFF. CDR3 DNA sequence: TGTGCCAGCAGCTTAGACATCAGGGGTGAAAAACTGTTTTTT.

V and J are TRBV10-1 and TRBJ2-2; no firm D call. V lost 3 bases and J 0 bases, leaving 11 bases between the germline ends. CDR3 length equals 16 residues. Germline CDR1 and CDR2: WNHNN and SYGVQD (reference sequence). CDR3 sequence (DNA): TGCGCCAGCAGTGAAGGAGCCCTACCGAACACCGGGGAGCTGTTTTTT. This encodes CASSEGALPNTGELFF.

The chain carries TRBV28 and TRBJ2-6, with D maybe TRBD1 (5 bases). Germline V gives CDR1 MDHEN, CDR2 SYDVKM. Trimming took off 3 bases at V and 2 bases at J, with 5 bases between the two ends. The CDR3 is 14 residues long. The CDR3 nucleotides read TGTGCCAGCAGTTTGACAGCTGGGGCCAACGTCCTGACTTTC. Translated, it gives CASSLTAGANVLTF. Looking up the rest from reference TRBV28 and TRBJ2-6 gives the full variable domain: DVKVTQSSRYLVKRTGEKVFLECVQDMDHENMFWYRQDPGLGLRLIYFSYDVKMKEKGDIPEGYSVSREKKERFSLILESASTNQTSMYLCASSLTAGANVLTFGAGSRLTVL.

This sequence joins TRBV9 and TRBJ1-1; D gene ambiguous. V shed 3 bases and J shed 2 bases, with 11 bases lying between them. The germline V gene has CDR1 SGDLS and CDR2 YYNGEE. The CDR3 spans 14 residues. DNA for the CDR3: TGTGCCAGCAGCGCCTCTGGAGACAACACTGAAGCTTTCTTT. Translation: CASSASGDNTEAFF.

CDR3 nucleotides: TGTGCCAGCAGAACCAGGGTAGGAGCGAATGAGCAGTTCTTC. Its translation is CASRTRVGANEQFF. The rearrangement links TRBV6-6 to TRBJ2-1, with TRBD1 as a possible D gene (5 bases). V lost 6 bases and J 7 bases, leaving 16 bases between the germline ends. Per the germline V gene, CDR1 is MNHNY and CDR2 is SVGAGI (reference sequence). The CDR3 covers 14 residues.

The rearrangement links TRBV5-6 to TRBJ1-2; D is unclear. The V end was cut by 0 bases, the J end by 4 bases, with 7 bases between. The CDR3 consists of 13 residues. The germline gives CDR1 SGHDT, CDR2 YYEEEE. The CDR3 DNA sequence: TGTGCCAGCAGCTTGGGACTTGGCTATGGCTACACCTTC. This sequence encodes CASSLGLGYGYTF.

V usage is TRBV30 and J usage is TRBJ1-1; TRBD1 agrees at 9 bases. CDR1 and CDR2 from the germline V gene are GTSNPN and SVGIG (reference sequence). The CDR3 length is 14 residues. In DNA form, the CDR3 reads TGTGCGGGGAGGGTTACAGGGGGCTTGACTGAAGCTTTCTTT. It is translated as CAGRVTGGLTEAFF.

The rearrangement links TRBV5-4 to TRBJ2-5; tentative D call: TRBD2 (5 bases). The CDR3 is 14 residues long. Trimming took 4 bases from V and 3 from J, leaving 13 bases between them. Germline CDR1 reads SGHNT; CDR2 reads YYREEE (reference sequence). For the CDR3, the DNA is TGTGCCAGCAGCCCAGGACTGATTAAAGAGACCCAGTACTTC. This sequence encodes CASSPGLIKETQYF.

The chain is built from TRBV4-1 and TRBJ1-2; D uncertain. The CDR3 is made up of 14 amino acids. Germline V gene data show CDR1 as MGHRA and CDR2 as YSYEKL. Between the trimmed V and J ends, which lost 0 bases and 4 bases, there was a span of 9 bases. The CDR3 DNA reads as TGCGCCAGCAGCCAAGAGGAAGGGAGCTATGGCTACACCTTC. Translation: CASSQEEGSYGYTF.

The chain links TRBV7-9 to TRBJ1-2; possible D gene TRBD1, 5 bases. The CDR3 extends over 13 amino acids. Germline values: CDR1 SEHNR, CDR2 FQNEAQ (reference sequence). Trimming left V 0 bases short and J 3 bases short, with 5 bases between. The CDR3 sequence: CASSLAGDYGYTF. DNA for the CDR3: TGTGCCAGCAGCTTAGCAGGGGACTATGGCTACACCTTC.

This clone showed up just a few times. The rearrangement joins TRBV5-1 to TRBJ2-2; 10 bases are shared with TRBD2. V dropped 7 bases and J dropped 3; count of bases not matched to a gene: 6. The germline V gene encodes CDR1 SGHRS and CDR2 YFSETQ. The CDR3 has 15 residues. CDR3 amino acids: CASYPGTSDTGELFF. CDR3 nucleotide sequence: TGCGCCAGCTATCCCGGGACTAGCGACACCGGGGAGCTGTTTTTT.

The chain carries TRBV27 and TRBJ1-2; the D gene is possibly TRBD1 (5 bases). CDR1 and CDR2 from the germline V gene are MNHEY and SMNVEV (reference sequence). V lost 2 bases and J 1 base, leaving 5 bases between the germline ends. CDR3 length: 13 residues. The CDR3 protein is CASSLQGNYGYTF. Here the CDR3 DNA reads TGTGCCAGCAGTTTACAGGGTAACTATGGCTACACCTTC.

This clone showed up just a few times. The chain couples TRBV10-3 to TRBJ2-7; unclear D gene. In germline, CDR1 is ENHRY, CDR2 SYGVKD. V was shortened by 5 bases and J by 2 bases, with 10 bases between the two germline ends. The CDR3 consists of 13 residues. This CDR3 is CAISRGGPYEQYF. The CDR3 DNA sequence: TGTGCCATCAGTCGCGGTGGTCCCTACGAGCAGTACTTC.

The chain carries TRBV5-1 and TRBJ1-1, with 8 bases matching TRBD1. Germline V gene data show CDR1 as SGHRS and CDR2 as YFSETQ. This CDR3 comprises 14 residues. V gave up 4 bases and J gave up 5 bases; unmatched junction bases: 7. The chain's CDR3 is CASSTDRVNTEAFF. CDR3 DNA sequence: TGCGCCAGCAGCACGGACAGGGTAAATACTGAAGCTTTCTTT.

This clone was detected only a few times. The CDR3 DNA sequence: TGCAGCGTGACGACACAGCACACCATATATTTT. This sequence encodes CSVTTQHTIYF. V gene TRBV29-1 combines with J gene TRBJ1-3, with unresolved D. Trimming took off 6 bases at V and 8 bases at J, with 11 bases between the two ends. Germline CDR1 is SQVTM and CDR2 is ANQGSEA. The CDR3 totals 11 residues. Full variable domain (rest looked up from reference TRBV29-1 and TRBJ1-3): SAVISQKPSRDICQRGTSLTIQCQVDSQVTMMFWYRQQPGQSLTLIATANQGSEATYESGFVIDKFPISRPNLTFSTLTVSNMSPEDSSIYLCSVTTQHTIYFGEGSWLTVV.

This rearrangement joins TRBV5-1 to TRBJ2-7; D is possibly TRBD1 (5 bases). CDR3 length: 14 amino acids. Germline CDR1 reads SGHRS; CDR2 reads YFSETQ. V was clipped by 0 bases and J by 6 bases, with 13 bases between them. CDR3 sequence (DNA): TGCGCCAGCAGCTTGGGGAAGACAGCCGGCGAGCAGTACTTC. This codes for CASSLGKTAGEQYF. Using reference TRBV5-1 and TRBJ2-7 for the parts outside the CDR3, the full variable domain is KAGVTQTPRYLIKTRGQQVTLSCSPISGHRSVSWYQQTPGQGLQFLFEYFSETQRNKGNFPGRFSGRQFSNSRSEMNVSTLELGDSALYLCASSLGKTAGEQYFGPGTRLTVT.

This chain uses TRBV18 with TRBJ1-3, with no clear D. V gave up 2 bases and J gave up 6 bases, with 11 bases separating them. Germline assignment: CDR1 KGHSH and CDR2 LQKENI. The CDR3 has 14 residues. The CDR3 DNA follows: TGTGCCAGCTCACCAGTTCAGGCCAAAAACACCATATATTTT. Translated, it gives CASSPVQAKNTIYF. The full variable domain, rest sourced from reference TRBV18 and TRBJ1-3, is NAGVMQNPRHLVRRRGQEARLRCSPMKGHSHVYWYRQLPEEGLKFMVYLQKENIIDESGMPKERFSAEFPKEGPSILRIQQVVRGDSAAYFCASSPVQAKNTIYFGEGSWLTVV.

This chain links TRBV6-1 with TRBJ2-3; tentatively, D is TRBD1 (6 bases). V shed 6 bases and J shed 1 base, with 11 bases lying between them. The germline CDR1 and CDR2 sequences are MNHNS and SASEGT. The CDR3 is made up of 14 amino acids. The CDR3 region is CASSTGRRTDTQYF. CDR3 nucleotide sequence: TGTGCCAGCAGCACAGGGCGGCGCACAGATACGCAGTATTTT.

This clone was found a few times. The chain uses TRBV28 and TRBJ1-3, with 7 bases that match TRBD1. With V trimmed by 4 bases and J by 4 bases, 7 bases remained unmatched. The CDR3 consists of 15 residues. Per germline, CDR1 MDHEN and CDR2 SYDVKM. The CDR3 protein is CASSSDGTVGNTIYF. The CDR3 DNA follows: TGTGCCAGCAGTTCAGATGGGACAGTCGGAAACACCATATATTTT.

The chain has TRBV27 and TRBJ2-2, with TRBD2 as a possible D gene (5 bases). The V and J ends lost 5 bases and 7 bases respectively, with 26 bases between them. CDR3 length equals 18 residues. CDR1 and CDR2 from the germline V gene are MNHEY and SMNVEV (reference sequence). CDR3 residues: CASSRSVNRALLGGELFF. In nucleotides, the CDR3 is TGTGCCAGCAGTCGTTCTGTGAACCGGGCCCTACTAGGCGGGGAGCTGTTTTTT.

The J gene is TRBJ1-6, the V gene TRBV7-8; tentatively, D is TRBD1 (5 bases). The CDR3 contains 15 residues. V was cut by 0 bases and J by 3 bases, with 6 bases left in between. Germline V gene lookup returns CDR1 SGHVS and CDR2 FQNEAQ. The CDR3 loop reads CASSLAGGYNSPLHF. In nucleotides, the CDR3 is TGTGCCAGCAGCTTAGCGGGGGGCTATAATTCACCCCTCCACTTT.

V usage is TRBV4-2 and J usage is TRBJ1-2; no clear D. From germline, CDR1 is LGHNA and CDR2 YNFKEQ. The V gene lost 0 bases and the J gene lost 4 bases, with 6 bases spanning the gap. The CDR3 has 13 residues. CDR3 sequence reads: CASSQDGSYGYTF. In DNA, the CDR3 is TGTGCCAGCAGCCAAGATGGGAGCTATGGCTACACCTTC.

The chain has TRBV5-6 and TRBJ2-5; D ambiguous. The CDR3 length is 11 residues. Trimming pared 0 bases from V and 7 bases from J, leaving 4 bases between. Germline CDR1 and CDR2: SGHDT and YYEEEE. Here the CDR3 DNA reads TGTGCCAGCAGCTTGGGAGGGACCCAGTACTTC. Translated, it gives CASSLGGTQYF.

V is TRBV28 and J is TRBJ2-2, with 7 nucleotides matching TRBD1. The CDR3 runs to 15 residues. Germline V gene data show CDR1 as MDHEN and CDR2 as SYDVKM. V lost 5 bases and J lost 5; bases outside the gene matches: 8. The CDR3 reads CASSDIMTGTGELFF. CDR3 nucleotide sequence: TGTGCCAGCAGTGATATCATGACAGGGACCGGGGAGCTGTTTTTT.

This sequence joins TRBV7-7 and TRBJ2-5; 7 bases map to TRBD1. The last part of the DNA fits TRBJ2-7 better; the J call may be wrong. The V gene's germline CDR1 is SSHAT and CDR2 FNYEAQ (reference sequence). The CDR3 totals 14 residues. The CDR3 DNA sequence: TGTGCCAGCAGCTTCCGGGACAGTTCCTACGAGCAGTACTTC. It is translated as CASSFRDSSYEQYF.

The rearrangement uses TRBV7-2 and TRBJ1-6; TRBD1 matches 8 bases. Unmatched junction bases numbered 14, after V lost 8 bases and J lost 8 bases. Germline assignment: CDR1 SGHTA and CDR2 FQGNSA. The CDR3 spans 16 residues. The CDR3: CASRGGAGGPYSPLHF. The CDR3 DNA sequence: TGTGCCAGCCGAGGCGGGGCAGGGGGCCCTTATTCACCCCTCCACTTT.

This clone has just a few counts. The rearrangement joins TRBV7-8 to TRBJ1-1; D may be TRBD1 (5 bases). Looked up from germline, CDR1 is SGHVS and CDR2 is FQNEAQ. V was cut by 1 base and J by 5 bases, with 8 bases left in between. The CDR3 is made up of 13 amino acids. In nucleotides, the CDR3 is TGTGCCAGCAGCTTAGTCGACAGAACTGAAGCTTTCTTT. Protein product: CASSLVDRTEAFF.